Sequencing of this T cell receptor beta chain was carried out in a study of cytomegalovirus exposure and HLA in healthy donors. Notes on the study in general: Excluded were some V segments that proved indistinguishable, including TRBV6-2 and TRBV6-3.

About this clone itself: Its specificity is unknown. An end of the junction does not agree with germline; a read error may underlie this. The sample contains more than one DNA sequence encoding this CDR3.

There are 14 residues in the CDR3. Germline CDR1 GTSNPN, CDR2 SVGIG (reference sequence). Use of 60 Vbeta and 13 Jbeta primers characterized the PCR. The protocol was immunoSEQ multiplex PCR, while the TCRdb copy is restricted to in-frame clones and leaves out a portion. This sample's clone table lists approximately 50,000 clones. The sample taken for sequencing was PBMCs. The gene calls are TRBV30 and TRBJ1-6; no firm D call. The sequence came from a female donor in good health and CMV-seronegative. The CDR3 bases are TGTGCCTGGGGCTCCATTGACAATAATTCACCCCTACACTTT. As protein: CAWGSIDNNSPLHF.